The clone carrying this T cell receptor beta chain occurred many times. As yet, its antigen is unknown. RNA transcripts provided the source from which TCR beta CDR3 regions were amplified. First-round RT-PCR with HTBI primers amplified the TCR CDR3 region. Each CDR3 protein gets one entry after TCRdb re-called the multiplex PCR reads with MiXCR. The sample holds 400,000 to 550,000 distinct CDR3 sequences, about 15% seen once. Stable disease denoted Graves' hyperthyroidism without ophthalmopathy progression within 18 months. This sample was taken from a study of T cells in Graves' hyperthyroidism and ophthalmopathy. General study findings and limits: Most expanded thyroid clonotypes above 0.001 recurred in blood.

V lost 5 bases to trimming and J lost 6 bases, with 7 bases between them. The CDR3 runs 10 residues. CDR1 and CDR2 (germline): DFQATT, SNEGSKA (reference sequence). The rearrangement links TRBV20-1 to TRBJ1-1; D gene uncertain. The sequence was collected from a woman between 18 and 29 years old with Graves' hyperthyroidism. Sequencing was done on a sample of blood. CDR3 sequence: CSAVEAEAFF. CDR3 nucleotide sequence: TGCAGTGCTGTGGAGGCTGAAGCTTTCTTT.